This TCR beta chain was profiled in a study of monozygotic twins with inflammatory bowel disease. From germline, CDR1 is GTSNPN and CDR2 SVGIG (reference sequence). CDR3 length equals 13 residues. The authors drew around 2.7 ml of blood from each donor. TCRdb reprocessed the 5' RACE reads and keeps a single row for each CDR3 protein, giving no DNA. This sample's table has under 130,000 distinct CDR3 sequences. The sequencing sample was made of blood. The chain links TRBV30 to TRBJ2-1. This clonotype was sampled from a human donor with ulcerative colitis or Crohn's disease, or a healthy co-twin of an affected twin (not recorded which). CDR3 region: CASDIVEYNEQFF.